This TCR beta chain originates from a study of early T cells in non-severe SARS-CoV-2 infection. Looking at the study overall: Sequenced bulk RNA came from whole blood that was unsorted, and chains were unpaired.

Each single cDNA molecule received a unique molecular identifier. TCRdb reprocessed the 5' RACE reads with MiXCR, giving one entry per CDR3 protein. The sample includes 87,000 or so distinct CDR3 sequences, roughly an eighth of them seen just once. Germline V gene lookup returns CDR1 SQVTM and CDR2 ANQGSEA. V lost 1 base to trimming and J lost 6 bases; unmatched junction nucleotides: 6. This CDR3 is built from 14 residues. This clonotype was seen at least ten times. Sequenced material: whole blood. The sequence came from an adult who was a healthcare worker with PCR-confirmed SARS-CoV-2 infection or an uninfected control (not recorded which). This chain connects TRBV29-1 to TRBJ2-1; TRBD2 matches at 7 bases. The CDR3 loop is CSVEGLALRNEQFF. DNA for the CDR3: TGCAGCGTTGAAGGACTAGCACTGCGCAATGAGCAGTTCTTC.